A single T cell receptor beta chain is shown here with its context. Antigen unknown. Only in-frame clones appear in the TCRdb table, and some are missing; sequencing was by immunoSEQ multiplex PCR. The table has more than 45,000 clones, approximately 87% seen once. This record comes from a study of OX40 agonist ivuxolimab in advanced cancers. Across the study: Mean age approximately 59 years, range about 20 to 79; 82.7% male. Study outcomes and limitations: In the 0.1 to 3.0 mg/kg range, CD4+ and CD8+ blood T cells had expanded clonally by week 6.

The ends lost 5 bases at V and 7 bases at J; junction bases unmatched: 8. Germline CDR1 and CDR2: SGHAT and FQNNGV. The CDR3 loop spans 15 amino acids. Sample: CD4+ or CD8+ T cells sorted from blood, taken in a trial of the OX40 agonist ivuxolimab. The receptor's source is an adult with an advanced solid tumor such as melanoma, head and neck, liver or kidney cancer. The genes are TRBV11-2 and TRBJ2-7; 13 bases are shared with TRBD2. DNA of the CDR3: TGTGCCAGCAGCGCAACTAGCGGGGGGGCCGGAGAGCAGTACTTC. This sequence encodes CASSATSGGAGEQYF.